Below, one TCR beta chain is given with its context. The specificity of this receptor is unknown. No much larger clonotype is one base removed from it; base qualities were not supplied. Participants in the prospective study were aged about 18 to 100 years, lived in over 20 United States geographic areas, and enrolled through a virtual design. In the prospective study, participants were assigned to cohorts based on the clinical history participants reported in a screening survey and a study questionnaire. For ImmuneRACE Cohort 3, a participant was defined as recovered based on two consecutive negative NP/OP PCR tests, clearance by a healthcare professional, or resolution of symptoms. In the prospective study, whole blood, serum and a nasopharyngeal or oropharyngeal swab were collected from each participant by mobile phlebotomists. Additional blood draws and questionnaires over an approximately two-month period could optionally be provided by prospective study participants. Prospective study blood samples were shipped either frozen or at room temperature before DNA extraction.

This entry belongs to a study of blood T cell repertoires in COVID-19 (dated by TCRdb to about 2020). Regarding the research as a whole: Samples covering the acute and convalescent phases of COVID-19 were provided by collaborators in the United States, Italy and Spain. The material from the prospective study consisted of cDNA or gDNA derived from T cells, B-cell-depleted T cells, or PBMCs. The dataset comprised deeply sampled blood TCRbeta repertoires from subjects exposed to, actively infected with, or recovered from COVID-19. A freely available public database, intended as a resource for researchers studying the immune response to SARS-CoV-2, is where the repertoires were released. Samples were obtained from the ongoing ImmuneRACE study (first 160 participants) and from roughly 1,300 subjects provided by 6 global collaborators. A de-identified subject ID, COVID-19 status, age in years and sex were almost always included in the sample metadata. Where available, HLA class I and class II types were obtained from metadata supplied by the sample provider rather than from assay-based typing.

The CDR3 covers 14 residues, taking in both the cysteine and the valine. The retained sequence is limited to the CDR3, 42 bases, with the frame set at the first base. The germline V gene (reference sequence) yields MNHEY for CDR1 and SMNVEV for CDR2. Germline trimming amounts to 6 bases on V and 1 base on J, with 2 as the count of junction bases outside the gene matches. Results the study describes overall, beyond this receptor: Clinical and demographic metadata were provided uncurated, with the amount varying by source and participant.

TCRbeta CDR3 regions were amplified from genomic DNA using the immunoSEQ Assay, a bias-controlled multiplex PCR. In the source study's methods: The number of nucleated cells in each sample was estimated by amplification of reference gene primers within the assay. Sequence reads were collapsed and filtered to measure the absolute abundance of every unique TCRbeta CDR3 rearrangement. For each sample, productive Simpson clonality was calculated as the square root of Simpson's diversity index across productive rearrangements. TCRdb carries this immuneACCESS record with in-frame sequences only. Its versions omit some clonotypes, under half of them owing to an unresolved V gene in the studies checked, with the rest unexplained. V, J and clone size are those of that table, while D and trimming were read from the DNA. The sample table records 150,000 to 200,000 clones; 75% to 85% of these occur just once. The ten most abundant clones make up 4.5% to 7.5% of the sample.

Here the chain combines TRBV27 and TRBJ2-7; TRBD2 matches 11 bases in the middle. The source is a man aged 40-49 years who had recovered from COVID-19. The sequencing sample was made of PBMCs or T cells enriched from blood (not recorded which). The CDR3 reads as follows: CASSTSGGSYEQYV. The DNA sequence follows: TGTGCCAGCAGCACTAGCGGGGGATCCTACGAGCAGTACGTC.